Below, 17 T cell receptor beta chains from the same sample are listed, as sequenced in a study of OX40 agonist ivuxolimab in advanced cancers. The protocol was immunoSEQ multiplex PCR, while the TCRdb copy is restricted to in-frame clones and leaves out a portion. Of roughly 60,000 clones listed, less than 90% are singletons. The specimen comprised CD4+ or CD8+ T cells sorted from blood, sampled in a trial of the OX40 agonist ivuxolimab. The receptors were gathered from an adult with an advanced solid tumor such as melanoma, head and neck, liver or kidney cancer.

The chain is built from TRBV30 and TRBJ2-3; D remains ambiguous. The V and J ends lost 0 bases and 2 bases respectively, with 12 bases between them. The CDR3 contains 15 residues. Germline-derived CDR1 and CDR2 are GTSNPN and SVGIG (reference sequence). The CDR3 DNA reads TGTGCCTGGAGTGTCGGGCTACTGAACACAGATACGCAGTATTTT. Encoded protein: CAWSVGLLNTDTQYF.

The V gene is TRBV27, the J gene TRBJ2-3, with 8 bases fitting TRBD1. The CDR3 has 14 amino acids. V lost 3 bases and J lost 5; bases outside the gene matches: 4. Germline values: CDR1 MNHEY, CDR2 SMNVEV (reference sequence). CDR3 residues: CASSFPDRGDTQYF. The CDR3 coding sequence is TGTGCCAGCAGTTTCCCTGACAGGGGAGATACGCAGTATTTT.

The V call is TRBV6-1, the J call TRBJ2-1, with D hard to call. The CDR3 has 12 amino acids. The germline V gene encodes CDR1 MNHNS and CDR2 SASEGT. The ends were cut back, 3 bases at V and 4 bases at J, with 4 bases in the middle. The CDR3 DNA follows: TGTGCCAGCAGTGACGGATACAATGAGCAGTTCTTC. Translating it yields CASSDGYNEQFF.

The V and J genes are TRBV11-3 and TRBJ2-3; D is tentatively TRBD1 or TRBD2 (6 bases each). V dropped 1 base and J dropped 0 bases, with 8 bases sitting between them. The germline V gene encodes CDR1 SGHNT and CDR2 YENEEA. The CDR3 runs 15 residues. CDR3: CASSLGGASTDTQYF. The CDR3 bases are TGTGCCAGCAGCTTAGGGGGGGCGAGCACAGATACGCAGTATTTT.

The chain employs TRBV6-1 and TRBJ1-1, with TRBD1 as a possible D gene (5 bases). There are 13 residues in the CDR3. CDR1 and CDR2 (germline): MNHNS, SASEGT. V lost 7 bases and J 6 bases, leaving 15 bases between the germline ends. The CDR3 here is CASNRDLEAEAFF. The CDR3 DNA sequence: TGTGCCAGCAACCGGGACCTAGAGGCTGAAGCTTTCTTT.

The V gene is TRBV7-2, the J gene TRBJ2-5, with 10 bases aligning to TRBD2. From germline, CDR1 is SGHTA and CDR2 FQGNSA. This CDR3 comprises 15 residues. V dropped 2 bases and J dropped 4; count of bases not matched to a gene: 4. The CDR3 region is CASSLIPSGRETQYF. The CDR3 DNA reads TGTGCCAGCAGCTTAATCCCTAGCGGGAGAGAGACCCAGTACTTC.

The chain joins TRBV10-1 to TRBJ2-1; TRBD2 matches 7 bases. Trimming removed 4 bases from V and 15 bases from J; junction bases left unmatched: 12. CDR3 length equals 13 residues. Germline assignment: CDR1 WNHNN and CDR2 SYGVQD (reference sequence). The CDR3 DNA reads as TGCGCCAGCAGTGCTAGCGGAATAAATTCGGGGTTCTTC. Residues: CASSASGINSGFF.

The V gene is TRBV5-1, the J gene TRBJ1-1; D is uncertain. Trimming shortened V by 0 bases and J by 2 bases, and 8 bases separated the two germline ends. The length of the CDR3 is 14 residues. Germline assignment: CDR1 SGHRS and CDR2 YFSETQ. The CDR3 coding sequence is TGCGCCAGCAGCTTGGACAGTTTTAACACTGAAGCTTTCTTT. Encoded protein: CASSLDSFNTEAFF.

This clone occurred once. The chain joins TRBV28 to TRBJ2-3, with TRBD2 identical over 10 bases. Trimming cost V 3 bases and J 2 bases; bases outside gene matches: 8. Germline CDR1 and CDR2: MDHEN and SYDVKM. The CDR3 spans 17 residues. CDR3 amino acids: CASSFSLAGVNTDTQYF. CDR3 in DNA: TGTGCCAGCAGTTTTTCCCTAGCGGGAGTTAACACAGATACGCAGTATTTT. The full variable domain, completed using reference TRBV28 and TRBJ2-3, is DVKVTQSSRYLVKRTGEKVFLECVQDMDHENMFWYRQDPGLGLRLIYFSYDVKMKEKGDIPEGYSVSREKKERFSLILESASTNQTSMYLCASSFSLAGVNTDTQYFGPGTRLTVL.

The chain is built from TRBV6-1 and TRBJ2-7; possible D gene TRBD1, 5 bases. The CDR3 runs to 13 residues. Trimming shortened V by 8 bases and J by 1 base, and 12 bases separated the two germline ends. CDR1 is MNHNS and CDR2 is SASEGT in the germline V gene. The CDR3, as DNA: TGTGCCAGCGAGTCGACAGTTTCCTACGAGCAGTACTTC. It encodes CASESTVSYEQYF.

The CDR3 nucleotides read TGCGCCAGCAGCTTGGGGTCACGGACGGAGGAAGCTTTCTTT. Residues: CASSLGSRTEEAFF. The chain joins TRBV5-1 to TRBJ1-1; D is undetermined. With 0 bases removed from V and 8 bases from J, the gap between germline ends came to 14 bases. The CDR3 runs to 14 residues. Germline CDR1 reads SGHRS; CDR2 reads YFSETQ.

The genes are TRBV11-3 and TRBJ2-3; 8 bases line up with TRBD1. CDR3 length: 15 amino acids. The germline V gene has CDR1 SGHNT and CDR2 YENEEA. V was clipped by 3 bases and J by 4 bases; unmatched bases: 6. The CDR3 loop reads CASSFGQGGSDTQYF. The CDR3 DNA is TGTGCCAGCAGCTTCGGACAGGGAGGCTCAGATACGCAGTATTTT.

The chain carries TRBV6-5 and TRBJ1-5, with D unresolved. This CDR3 is built from 15 residues. CDR1 and CDR2 (germline): MNHEY, SVGAGI. Trimming shortened V by 2 bases and J by 2 bases, and 10 bases separated the two germline ends. DNA of the CDR3: TGTGCCAGCAGTTACGACCATAGCGGCAATCAGCCCCAGCATTTT. It yields the protein CASSYDHSGNQPQHF.

This clone was found a few times. The chain recombines TRBV19 with TRBJ1-5; TRBD1 matches 7 bases. The CDR3 runs 14 residues. CDR1 is LNHDA and CDR2 is SQIVND in the germline V gene (reference sequence). The V gene end was trimmed by 4 bases and the J gene end by 3 bases; junction bases not matched to a gene: 3. The CDR3 region is CASSTGTVNQPQHF. CDR3 coding DNA: TGTGCCAGTAGTACTGGGACAGTCAATCAGCCCCAGCATTTT.

The rearrangement joins TRBV30 to TRBJ2-6; D remains ambiguous. V lost 5 bases and J 3 bases, leaving 5 bases between the germline ends. CDR3 length: 12 amino acids. In germline, CDR1 is GTSNPN, CDR2 SVGIG (reference sequence). In DNA, the CDR3 is TGTGCCTGGGGGATTGGGGCCAACGTCCTGACTTTC. The encoded protein is CAWGIGANVLTF.

In this sample, this clone turned up once. The chain couples TRBV7-2 to TRBJ2-5, with 9 bases that match TRBD1. The V gene end was trimmed by 6 bases and the J gene end by 4 bases; junction bases not matched to a gene: 6. Germline CDR1 and CDR2: SGHTA and FQGNSA. This CDR3 region has 14 residues. DNA of the CDR3: TGTGCCAGCAGTGGGGGACAGGGCCCAGAGACCCAGTACTTC. It encodes CASSGGQGPETQYF.

The rearrangement links TRBV5-4 to TRBJ1-2; TRBD1 is a possible D gene (6 bases). The CDR3 spans 14 residues. The ends were cut back, 5 bases at V and 5 bases at J, with 16 bases in the middle. Germline V CDR1 and CDR2: SGHNT, YYREEE (reference sequence). CDR3 region: CASRGWGRGYGYTF. CDR3 DNA sequence: TGTGCCAGCAGAGGATGGGGCAGGGGTTATGGCTACACCTTC.